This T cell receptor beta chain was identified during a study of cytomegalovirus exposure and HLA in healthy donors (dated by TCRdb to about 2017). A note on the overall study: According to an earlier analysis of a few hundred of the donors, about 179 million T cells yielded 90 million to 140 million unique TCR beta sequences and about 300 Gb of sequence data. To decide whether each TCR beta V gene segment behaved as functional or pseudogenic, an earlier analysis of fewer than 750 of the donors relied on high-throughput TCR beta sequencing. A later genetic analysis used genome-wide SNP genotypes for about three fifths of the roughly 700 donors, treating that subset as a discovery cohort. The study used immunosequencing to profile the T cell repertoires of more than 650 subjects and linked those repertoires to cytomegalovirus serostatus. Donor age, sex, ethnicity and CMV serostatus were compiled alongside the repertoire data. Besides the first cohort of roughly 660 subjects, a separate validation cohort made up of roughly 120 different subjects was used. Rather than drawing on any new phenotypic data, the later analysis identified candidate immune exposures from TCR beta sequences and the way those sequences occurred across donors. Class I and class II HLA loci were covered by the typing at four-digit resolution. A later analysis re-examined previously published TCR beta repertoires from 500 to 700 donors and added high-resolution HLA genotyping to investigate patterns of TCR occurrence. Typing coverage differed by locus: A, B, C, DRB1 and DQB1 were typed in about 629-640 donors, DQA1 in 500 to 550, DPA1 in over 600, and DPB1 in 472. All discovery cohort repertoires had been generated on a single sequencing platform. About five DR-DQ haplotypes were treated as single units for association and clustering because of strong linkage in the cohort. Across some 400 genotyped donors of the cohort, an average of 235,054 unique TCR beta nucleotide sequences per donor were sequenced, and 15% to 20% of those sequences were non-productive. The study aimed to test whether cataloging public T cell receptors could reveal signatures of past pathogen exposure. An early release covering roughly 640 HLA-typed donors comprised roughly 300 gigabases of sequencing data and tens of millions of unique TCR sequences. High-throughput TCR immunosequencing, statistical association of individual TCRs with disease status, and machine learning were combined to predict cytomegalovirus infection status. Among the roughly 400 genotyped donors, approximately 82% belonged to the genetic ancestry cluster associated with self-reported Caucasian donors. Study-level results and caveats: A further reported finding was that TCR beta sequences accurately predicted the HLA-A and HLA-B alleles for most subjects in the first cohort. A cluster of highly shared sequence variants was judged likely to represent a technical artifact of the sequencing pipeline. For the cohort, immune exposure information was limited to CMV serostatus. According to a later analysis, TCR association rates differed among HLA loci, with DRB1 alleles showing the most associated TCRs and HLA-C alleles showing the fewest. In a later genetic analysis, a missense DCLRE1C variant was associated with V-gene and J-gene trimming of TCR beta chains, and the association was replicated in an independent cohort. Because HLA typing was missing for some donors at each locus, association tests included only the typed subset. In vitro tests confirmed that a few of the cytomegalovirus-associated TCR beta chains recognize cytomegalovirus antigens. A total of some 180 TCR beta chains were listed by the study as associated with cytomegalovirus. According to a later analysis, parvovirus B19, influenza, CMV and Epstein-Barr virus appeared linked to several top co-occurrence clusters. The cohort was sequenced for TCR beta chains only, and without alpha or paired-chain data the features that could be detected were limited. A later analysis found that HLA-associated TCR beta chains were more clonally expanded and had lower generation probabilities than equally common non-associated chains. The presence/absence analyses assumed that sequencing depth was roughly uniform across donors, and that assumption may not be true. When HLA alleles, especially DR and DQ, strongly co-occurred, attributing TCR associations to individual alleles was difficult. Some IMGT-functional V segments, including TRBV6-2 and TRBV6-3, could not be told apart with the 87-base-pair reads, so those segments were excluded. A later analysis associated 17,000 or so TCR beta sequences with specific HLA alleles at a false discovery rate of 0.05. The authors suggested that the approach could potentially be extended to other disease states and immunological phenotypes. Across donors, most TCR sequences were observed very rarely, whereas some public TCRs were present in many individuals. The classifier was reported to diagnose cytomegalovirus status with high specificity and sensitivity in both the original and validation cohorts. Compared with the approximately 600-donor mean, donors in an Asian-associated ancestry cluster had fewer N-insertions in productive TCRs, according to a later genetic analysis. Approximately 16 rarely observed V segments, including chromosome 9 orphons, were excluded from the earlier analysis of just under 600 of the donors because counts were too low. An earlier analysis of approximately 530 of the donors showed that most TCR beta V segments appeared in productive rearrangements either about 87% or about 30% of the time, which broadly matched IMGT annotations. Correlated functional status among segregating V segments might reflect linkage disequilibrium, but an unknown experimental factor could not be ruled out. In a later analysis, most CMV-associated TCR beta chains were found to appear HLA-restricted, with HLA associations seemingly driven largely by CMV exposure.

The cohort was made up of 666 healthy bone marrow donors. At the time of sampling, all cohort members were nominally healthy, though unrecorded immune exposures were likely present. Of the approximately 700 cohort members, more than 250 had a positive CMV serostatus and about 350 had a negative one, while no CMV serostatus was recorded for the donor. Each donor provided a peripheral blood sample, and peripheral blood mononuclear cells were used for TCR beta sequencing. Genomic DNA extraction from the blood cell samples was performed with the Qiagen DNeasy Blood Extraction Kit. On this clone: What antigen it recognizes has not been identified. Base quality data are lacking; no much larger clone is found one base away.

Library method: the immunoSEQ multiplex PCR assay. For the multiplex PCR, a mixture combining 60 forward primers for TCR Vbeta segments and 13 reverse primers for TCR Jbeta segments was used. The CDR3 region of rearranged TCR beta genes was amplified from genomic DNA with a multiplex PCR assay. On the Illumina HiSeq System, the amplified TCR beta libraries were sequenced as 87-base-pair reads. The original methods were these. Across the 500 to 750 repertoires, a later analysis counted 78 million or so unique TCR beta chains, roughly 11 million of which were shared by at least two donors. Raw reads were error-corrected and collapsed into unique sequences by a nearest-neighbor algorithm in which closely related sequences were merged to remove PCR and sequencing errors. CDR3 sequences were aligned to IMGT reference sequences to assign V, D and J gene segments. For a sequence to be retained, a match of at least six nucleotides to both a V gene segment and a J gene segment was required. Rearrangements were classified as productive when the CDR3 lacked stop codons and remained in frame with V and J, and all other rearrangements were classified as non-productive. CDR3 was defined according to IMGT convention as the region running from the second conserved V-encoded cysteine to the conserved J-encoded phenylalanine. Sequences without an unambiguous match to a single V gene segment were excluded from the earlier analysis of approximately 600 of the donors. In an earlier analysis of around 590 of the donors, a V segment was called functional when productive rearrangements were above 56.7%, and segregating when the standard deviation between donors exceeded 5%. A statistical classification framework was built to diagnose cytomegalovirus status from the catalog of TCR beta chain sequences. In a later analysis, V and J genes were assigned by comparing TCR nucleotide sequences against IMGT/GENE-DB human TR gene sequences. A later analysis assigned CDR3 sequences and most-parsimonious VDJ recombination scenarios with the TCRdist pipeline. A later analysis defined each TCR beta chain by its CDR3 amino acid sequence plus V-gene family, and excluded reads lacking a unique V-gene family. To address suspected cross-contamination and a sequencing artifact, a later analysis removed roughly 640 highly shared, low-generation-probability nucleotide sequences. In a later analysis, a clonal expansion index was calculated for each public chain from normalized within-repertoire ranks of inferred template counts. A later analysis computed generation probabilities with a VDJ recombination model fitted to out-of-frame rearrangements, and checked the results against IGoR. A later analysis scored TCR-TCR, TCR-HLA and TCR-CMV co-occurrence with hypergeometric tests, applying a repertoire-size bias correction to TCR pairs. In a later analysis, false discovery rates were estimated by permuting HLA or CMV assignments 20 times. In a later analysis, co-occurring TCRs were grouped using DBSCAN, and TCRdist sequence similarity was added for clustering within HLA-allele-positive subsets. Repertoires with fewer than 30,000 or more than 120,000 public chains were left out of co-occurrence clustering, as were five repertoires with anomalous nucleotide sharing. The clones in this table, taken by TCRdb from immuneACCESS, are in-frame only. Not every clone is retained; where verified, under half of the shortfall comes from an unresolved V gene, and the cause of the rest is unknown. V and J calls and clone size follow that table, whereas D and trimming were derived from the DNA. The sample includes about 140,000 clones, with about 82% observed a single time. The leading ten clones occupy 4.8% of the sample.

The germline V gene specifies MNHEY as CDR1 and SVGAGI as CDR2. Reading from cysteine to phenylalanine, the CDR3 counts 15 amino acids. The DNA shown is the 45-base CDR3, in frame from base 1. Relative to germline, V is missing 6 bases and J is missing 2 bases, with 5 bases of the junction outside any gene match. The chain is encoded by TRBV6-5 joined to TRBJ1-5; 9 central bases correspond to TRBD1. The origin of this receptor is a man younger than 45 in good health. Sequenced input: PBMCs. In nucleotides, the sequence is TGTGCCAGCAGAACGGACAGGGGTGGCAATCAGCCCCAGCATTTT. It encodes CASRTDRGGNQPQHF.